This T cell receptor beta chain originates from a study of beta chain features in type 1 diabetes. Broader study findings: TCRB CDR3 length was moderately but significantly reduced in all four CD4+ subsets of Type 1 diabetes patients. Compared with healthy donors, patients appeared to share more similar naive, central memory and regulatory TCRB repertoires. Although PCR might favor shorter templates, it would do so equally in patients and controls.

Naive, central memory, regulatory and stem cell-like memory cells within the CD4+ compartment were sorted using CD45RO/CCR7/CD25/CD127/CD95/CD27. The CDR3 has 15 amino acids. V lost 0 bases and J lost 4; bases outside the gene matches: 5. Note on this clone: What it binds is not known.

cDNA synthesis used the whole RNA isolate, giving expressed TCRB sequences. Assay used: immunoSEQ multiplex PCR; TCRdb lists only in-frame clones, some missing. The data hold around 400,000 clones, with approximately 16% observed a single time. Sequencing used naive CD4+ T cells from blood. The clonotype comes from a woman aged 18-29 years in good health. This chain uses TRBV23-1 with TRBJ1-2; the match to TRBD1 covers 7 bases. TRBV23-1 is given ORF status, its function remaining uncertain. The CDR3 DNA is TGCGCCAGCAGTCAATCCCAGGGGGGAGGCTATGGCTACACCTTC. Its protein product is CASSQSQGGGYGYTF.